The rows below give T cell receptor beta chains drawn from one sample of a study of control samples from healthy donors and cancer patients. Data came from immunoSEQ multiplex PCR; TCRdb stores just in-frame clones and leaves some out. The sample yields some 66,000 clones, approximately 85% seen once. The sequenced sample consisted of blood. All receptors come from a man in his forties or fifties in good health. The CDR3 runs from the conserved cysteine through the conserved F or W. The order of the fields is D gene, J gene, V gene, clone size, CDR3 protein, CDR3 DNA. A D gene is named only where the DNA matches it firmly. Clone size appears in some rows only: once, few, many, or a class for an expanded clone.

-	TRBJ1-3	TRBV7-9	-	CASSEYSGFRIYF	TGTGCCAGCAGCGAGTACTCAGGGTTTCGCATATATTTT
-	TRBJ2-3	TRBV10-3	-	CAISGTTSTDTQYF	TGTGCCATCAGTGGCACGACAAGCACAGATACGCAGTATTTT
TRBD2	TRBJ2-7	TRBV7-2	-	CASSRREGSEQYF	TGTGCCAGCAGCCGGCGGGAGGGTTCCGAGCAGTACTTC
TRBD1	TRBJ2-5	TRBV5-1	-	CASSLGDRSFRTQYF	TGCGCCAGCAGCTTGGGGGACAGATCCTTTCGGACCCAGTACTTC
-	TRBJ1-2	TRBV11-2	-	CASSLLQGFYGYTF	TGTGCCAGCAGCTTATTACAGGGCTTTTATGGCTACACCTTC
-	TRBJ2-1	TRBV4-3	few	CASSQVLASAYLSYNEQFF	TGCGCCAGCAGCCAAGTTTTAGCTAGCGCTTACCTCTCCTACAATGAGCAGTTCTTC
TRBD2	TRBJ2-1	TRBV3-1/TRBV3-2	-	CASSGGKSYNEQFF	TGTGCCAGCTCGGGGGGGAAGAGCTACAATGAGCAGTTCTTC
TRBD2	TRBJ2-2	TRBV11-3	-	CASSLGEGRGGELFF	TGTGCCAGCAGCTTAGGGGAGGGCCGCGGCGGGGAGCTGTTTTTT
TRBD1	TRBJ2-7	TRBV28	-	CASSPTGDRGYEQYF	TGTGCCAGCAGTCCTACTGGGGACAGGGGCTACGAGCAGTACTTC
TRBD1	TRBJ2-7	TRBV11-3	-	CASSRGTGGYEQYF	TGTGCCAGCAGTCGCGGGACAGGGGGCTACGAGCAGTACTTC
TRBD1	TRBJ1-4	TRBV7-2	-	CASSWDRGQKLFF	TGTGCCAGCAGTTGGGACAGGGGGCAAAAACTGTTTTTT
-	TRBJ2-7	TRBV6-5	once	CASSLTGSGYEQYF	TGTGCCAGCTCCCTTACCGGCTCGGGTTACGAGCAGTACTTC
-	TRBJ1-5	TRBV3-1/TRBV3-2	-	CASSPGGGQSQPQHF	TGTGCCAGCAGCCCCGGCGGGGGGCAAAGTCAGCCCCAGCATTTT
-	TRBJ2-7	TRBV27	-	CASSFRGDVIYEQYF	TGTGCCAGCAGTTTCAGGGGGGACGTTATATACGAGCAGTACTTC